This TCR beta chain was sequenced during a study of shared clonotypes between healthy human individuals (dated by TCRdb to 2018 to 2020). Background on the whole study: A couple of women and a few men aged 18 to 49 years were included in the cohort. For each donor, three plates each were used for CD4 naive and CD4 memory, two plates were used for CD8 naive, and one plate was used for CD8 memory. The study deeply sequenced blood TCR repertoires of five healthy adults to estimate repertoire size and the extent of clonotype sharing between individuals. To increase sequencing depth and limit assay-specific biases, different laboratories used diverse techniques to prepare libraries and sequence TCR repertoires. Leukapheresis yielded between about 0.85 and 9.5 billion PBMCs per donor. Here is what the overall study found, with its caveats: Sampling was restricted to blood, and TCR repertoires in tissue are likely to differ from TCR repertoires in blood. Naive subsets generally had larger estimated clonotype richness than memory subsets. Incomplete sequencing was indicated by rarefaction of sorted-subset datasets, despite the large sequencing depth. Based on pairwise subsampling, the degree of clonotype sharing among donors was expected to be affected by sequencing depth. When four donors were compared, the shared fraction of clonotypes was 5% to 6.5% for naive CD4, 3.5% to 4% for naive CD8, more than 2% for memory CD4, and roughly 0.43% for memory CD8. Compared with non-shared clonotypes, the clonotypes found in all four sorted-subset donors had higher generation probabilities. Because the study included only a small number of donors, the genetic and exposure-history diversity represented was limited.

TCR CDR3 regions were amplified from genomic DNA by multiplex PCR using the deep immunoSEQ assay. Genomic DNA extracted from each cell subset was distributed evenly over all wells of several immunoSEQ 96-well plates, and each plate served as one replicate. For sorted subsets, 200 to 250 ng genomic DNA, equal to 30,000 or so T cell genomes, was loaded into each replicate PCR. The purified libraries were quantified using a Qubit 3.0 fluorometer, sized with a Bioanalyzer 2100, and then quantified again using the KAPA Library Quantification kit. A separate single-read 150-cycle Illumina NextSeq 550 flow cell was used to sequence each immunoSEQ 96-well plate. From the authors' description of their analysis: Because the immunoSEQ output held only junctional sequences and lacked quality scores, the filtering could not match the filtering applied to full-length reads. Sequences were annotated with PyIR, a Python wrapper for IgBLAST v1.9, and V/J genes and CDR3 were assigned using IMGT germline references. Reads were removed for weak V/J assignments (E-value above 1e-6), missing CDR3, stop codons, out-of-frame junctions, or ambiguous translated residues. V3J clonotypes were defined as sequences sharing the same inferred V gene, J gene, and CDR3 amino acid sequence. To compute the percentage overlap between repertoires, the number of shared unique clonotypes was divided by the size of the smaller repertoire. RTK rarefaction, the Chao1 estimator, and Recon v2.1 estimates of unobserved clonotypes were used to assess repertoire richness. Generation probabilities for all TCRbeta clonotypes obtained by the gDNA method from four donors were computed using OLGA. TCRdb's version of the immuneACCESS table is confined to in-frame rearrangements and falls short of the full clone set. An unresolved V gene accounts for under half of the shortfall where checked; the remainder is of unknown origin. That table gives V, J and clone size, and the DNA gave D and trimming. This sample lists approximately 1,000,000 clones; around three quarters were detected once. The biggest ten clones account for approximately 0.56% of the sample.

The germline V gene encodes CDR1 LNHDA and CDR2 SQIVND (reference sequence). CDR3 length: 14 amino acids, cysteine to phenylalanine. Kept here is only the CDR3 DNA, which spans 42 bases and is read in frame from base 1. V and J are trimmed by 7 bases and 4 bases, and the gene matches miss 6 bases of the junction. As to this clone: Its antigen is currently not known. It has no much larger one-base neighbor in the sample; base qualities were not kept.

The donors were healthy, HIV-negative adults who had no recently reported acute infections or vaccinations. Every donor was a Caucasian adult residing in Nashville, Tennessee, USA. CD4+ T cells were enriched by magnetic negative selection, after which naive cells were positively selected on CD45RA and the negative fraction was taken as the memory subset. Blood was collected by leukapheresis, and PBMCs were isolated by Ficoll-Histopaque density gradient centrifugation and then cryopreserved in liquid nitrogen vapor phase. Analytical flow cytometry was used to check the purity and quantity of each magnetically sorted T cell population. Each sorted fraction had its genomic DNA isolated and then quantified by UV absorbance on a Nanodrop 2000c.

This receptor chain uses TRBV19 and TRBJ2-2, and 7 junctional nucleotides match TRBD1. The sequence was obtained from a man younger than 35 in good health. Some clones in this sample may be carry-over from other donors' samples. The specimen sequenced was memory CD4+ T cells from PBMCs. The cell subset or site tag for this specimen amounts to: CD45RA-negative fraction. The DNA is as follows: TGTGCCAGTACCAAGGACAGGTTCACCGGGGAGCTGTTTTTT. Its product reads: CASTKDRFTGELFF.